Listed here is a single TCR beta chain. CDR1 and CDR2 from the germline V gene are MRHNA and SNTAGT. The CDR3 extends over 13 amino acids. Trimming took 3 bases from V and 4 from J; bases not matched to a gene: 0. The data belong to a study of T cell repertoires in aging, cancer and after chemotherapy. Rearranged V-D-J TRB sequences were amplified with a mixed TRB-A/B primer pool. Each CDR3 protein is one row after TCRdb ran MiXCR on the multiplex PCR reads. There are 550 to 800 distinct CDR3 sequences in the sample; roughly 48% occur only once, and about 22% lies in the top ten. The template was genomic DNA from peripheral blood, not RNA.

The sequence was obtained from a human donor with a solid tumor. Source material: blood. This chain links TRBV6-4 with TRBJ2-1, with 7 bases that match TRBD2. In DNA, the CDR3 is TGTGCCAGCAGTGAGCGGGAGTACAATGAGCAGTTCTTC. Translated, it gives CASSEREYNEQFF.